These T cell receptor beta chains were read from a single sample in a study of OX40 agonist ivuxolimab in advanced cancers. Some clones are missing from TCRdb's copy, which holds only in-frame ones; the method was immunoSEQ multiplex PCR. The table lists fewer than 70,000 clones, 89% of them singletons, with more than 1% in the top ten. Sequencing used CD4+ or CD8+ T cells sorted from blood, obtained in a trial of the OX40 agonist ivuxolimab. The receptors derive from an adult with an advanced solid tumor such as melanoma, head and neck, liver or kidney cancer. Each CDR3 is given with its conserved first and last residue. The order of the fields is CDR3 protein, CDR3 DNA, clone size, V gene, D gene, J gene. D genes are given only for firm matches. The size field is filled for only some rows; it gives once, few, many or a size class.

CDR3aa: CASIADSYEQYF; CDR3nt: TGTGCCAGCATAGCAGACTCCTACGAGCAGTACTTC; abundance: -; v_gene: TRBV2; d_gene: -; j_gene: TRBJ2-7
CDR3aa: CASSLARANTEAFF; CDR3nt: TGTGCCAGCAGCTTGGCCAGGGCGAACACTGAAGCTTTCTTT; abundance: few; v_gene: TRBV5-4; d_gene: -; j_gene: TRBJ1-1
CDR3aa: CASSYWTYGSPLHF; CDR3nt: TGTGCCAGCAGTTACTGGACTTATGGTTCACCCCTCCACTTT; abundance: -; v_gene: TRBV6-6; d_gene: -; j_gene: TRBJ1-6
CDR3aa: CASSISGSTSYEQYF; CDR3nt: TGTGCCAGCAGCATCAGCGGGAGCACCTCTTACGAGCAGTACTTC; abundance: -; v_gene: TRBV5-4; d_gene: TRBD2; j_gene: TRBJ2-7
CDR3aa: CASSLDSGLAGIRTDTQYF; CDR3nt: TGTGCCAGCAGCTTAGATTCGGGACTAGCGGGGATCCGCACAGATACGCAGTATTTT; abundance: -; v_gene: TRBV7-9; d_gene: TRBD2; j_gene: TRBJ2-3
CDR3aa: CASSDGQVNQPQHF; CDR3nt: TGTGCCAGCAGCGATGGACAGGTCAATCAGCCCCAGCATTTT; abundance: -; v_gene: TRBV6-5; d_gene: TRBD1; j_gene: TRBJ1-5
CDR3aa: CSARGYNEQFF; CDR3nt: TGCAGTGCTAGGGGCTACAATGAGCAGTTCTTC; abundance: -; v_gene: TRBV20-1; d_gene: -; j_gene: TRBJ2-1
CDR3aa: CASSLITAVEAFF; CDR3nt: TGTGCCAGCAGCTTGATCACAGCCGTTGAAGCTTTCTTT; abundance: -; v_gene: TRBV5-6; d_gene: -; j_gene: TRBJ1-1
CDR3aa: CASSGGNTIYF; CDR3nt: TGTGCCAGCAGTGGAGGAAACACCATATATTTT; abundance: -; v_gene: TRBV6-5; d_gene: -; j_gene: TRBJ1-3
CDR3aa: CASSLEGAPHNEQFF; CDR3nt: TGTGCCAGCAGCTTGGAAGGAGCTCCCCACAATGAGCAGTTCTTC; abundance: few; v_gene: TRBV5-5; d_gene: -; j_gene: TRBJ2-1
CDR3aa: CASSSRDRVNEQYF; CDR3nt: TGCGCCAGCAGCAGCCGGGACAGGGTTAACGAGCAGTACTTC; abundance: -; v_gene: TRBV5-1; d_gene: TRBD1; j_gene: TRBJ2-7
CDR3aa: CASSPSSPSTGVSEQYF; CDR3nt: TGTGCCAGCTCACCCTCGTCCCCCTCGACAGGGGTGAGTGAGCAGTACTTC; abundance: -; v_gene: TRBV18; d_gene: TRBD1; j_gene: TRBJ2-7
CDR3aa: CASSDFLGTQQTQYF; CDR3nt: TGTGCCAGCAGCGACTTCTTGGGGACCCAGCAGACCCAGTACTTC; abundance: -; v_gene: TRBV7-2; d_gene: -; j_gene: TRBJ2-5
CDR3aa: CASSRGKSGLAGEDTQYF; CDR3nt: TGTGCCAGCAGCCGAGGGAAATCTGGACTAGCGGGGGAAGATACGCAGTATTTT; abundance: -; v_gene: TRBV7-9; d_gene: TRBD2; j_gene: TRBJ2-3
CDR3aa: CASSHEGQRTSGYTF; CDR3nt: TGTGCCAGCAGCCACGAGGGACAGCGTACCTCTGGCTACACCTTC; abundance: few; v_gene: TRBV5-4; d_gene: TRBD1; j_gene: TRBJ1-2
CDR3aa: CASSLLGPGSAKNIQYF; CDR3nt: TGCGCCAGCAGCTTGTTAGGTCCGGGTTCGGCCAAAAACATTCAGTACTTC; abundance: -; v_gene: TRBV5-1; d_gene: -; j_gene: TRBJ2-4
CDR3aa: CASSQPGAGTQYF; CDR3nt: TGCGCCAGCAGCCAACCAGGCGCGGGAACGCAGTATTTT; abundance: once; v_gene: TRBV4-1; d_gene: -; j_gene: TRBJ2-3
CDR3aa: CASNFLSSHEQYF; CDR3nt: TGTGCCAGCAATTTCCTCAGCAGTCACGAGCAGTACTTC; abundance: -; v_gene: TRBV2; d_gene: -; j_gene: TRBJ2-7